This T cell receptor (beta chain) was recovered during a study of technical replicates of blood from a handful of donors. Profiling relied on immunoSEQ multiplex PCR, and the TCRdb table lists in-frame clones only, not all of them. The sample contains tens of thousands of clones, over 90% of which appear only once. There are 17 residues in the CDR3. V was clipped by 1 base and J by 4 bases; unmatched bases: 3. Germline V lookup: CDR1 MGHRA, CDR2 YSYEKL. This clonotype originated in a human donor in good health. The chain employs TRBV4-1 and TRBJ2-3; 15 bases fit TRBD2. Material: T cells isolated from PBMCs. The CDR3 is CASSQGGTSGRSDTQYF. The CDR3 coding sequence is TGCGCCAGCAGCCAAGGTGGGACTAGCGGGAGGTCAGATACGCAGTATTTT.